Presented here are 12 T cell receptor beta chains from one specimen sequenced in a study of spatial heterogeneity in lung cancer. Stated time point: blood at routine non-recurrence follow-up after resection. From the 5' RACE reads, TCRdb called clonotypes with MiXCR, one entry per CDR3 protein. Of about 110,000 distinct CDR3 sequences in the sample, 11% are singletons; the top ten hold about 24%. Source: PBMCs, taken at follow-up. The receptor source for this set is a female donor with early-stage non-small cell lung cancer.

This clonotype was seen a few times. This sequence joins TRBV3-1 and TRBJ2-3, with no clear D. The CDR3 runs 14 residues. The V end lost 4 bases, the J end lost 3 bases, and 11 bases lay between the germline ends. From germline, CDR1 is LGHDT and CDR2 YNNKEL (reference sequence). This CDR3 is CASSPTVRTDTQYF. DNA for the CDR3: TGTGCCAGCAGCCCTACTGTGAGGACAGATACGCAGTATTTT.

This clonotype was recorded many times. The rearrangement joins TRBV11-2 to TRBJ1-3, with D unclear. This CDR3 has 15 amino acids. V lost 5 bases to trimming and J lost 0 bases, with 11 bases between them. From germline, CDR1 is SGHAT and CDR2 FQNNGV. The CDR3 region is CASSTGLGSGNTIYF. DNA for the CDR3: TGTGCCAGCAGCACCGGGTTGGGCTCTGGAAACACCATATATTTT. The full variable domain, in which reference TRBV11-2 and TRBJ1-3 provide the parts outside the CDR3, is EAGVAQSPRYKIIEKRQSVAFWCNPISGHATLYWYQQILGQGPKLLIQFQNNGVVDDSQLPKDRFSAERLKGVDSTLKIQPAKLEDSAVYLCASSTGLGSGNTIYFGEGSWLTVV.

Many counts were recorded for this clonotype. V gene TRBV29-1 combines with J gene TRBJ2-1, with D possibly being TRBD1 (6 bases). Trimming pared 6 bases from V and 9 bases from J, leaving 18 bases between. From germline, CDR1 is SQVTM and CDR2 ANQGSEA. This CDR3 has 13 amino acids. CDR3 bases: TGCAGCGTGAAGGCAGGGGAAGTGAGTGAGCAGTTCTTC. Amino acids: CSVKAGEVSEQFF.

This clonotype was counted only a few times. The chain has TRBV19 and TRBJ1-5; D is ambiguous. Trimming pared 3 bases from V and 4 bases from J, leaving 10 bases between. This CDR3 region has 14 residues. The V gene's germline CDR1 is LNHDA and CDR2 SQIVND (reference sequence). CDR3 coding DNA: TGTGCCAGTAGTATTGGGCAGATGAATCAGCCCCAGCATTTT. It is translated as CASSIGQMNQPQHF.

Ten or more counts support this clonotype. J is TRBJ2-1 and V is TRBV4-1, with TRBD2 as a possible D gene (6 bases). There are 13 residues in the CDR3. Germline lookup yields CDR1 MGHRA and CDR2 YSYEKL. Trimming pared 6 bases from V and 7 bases from J, leaving 13 bases between. CDR3 residues: CASRRAGRNEQFF. CDR3 bases: TGCGCCAGCAGACGAGCAGGGAGGAATGAGCAGTTCTTC.

This chain uses TRBV5-1 with TRBJ2-5; a possible D gene is TRBD2 (6 bases). The CDR3 has 14 amino acids. Germline V gives CDR1 SGHRS, CDR2 YFSETQ. Trimming removed 4 bases at V and 1 base at J, with 11 bases between. CDR3 nucleotide sequence: TGCGCCAGCAGCGGGGGGTCATTCCAAGAGACCCAGTACTTC. Its protein is CASSGGSFQETQYF. The entire variable domain, with the rest obtained from reference TRBV5-1 and TRBJ2-5, is as follows: KAGVTQTPRYLIKTRGQQVTLSCSPISGHRSVSWYQQTPGQGLQFLFEYFSETQRNKGNFPGRFSGRQFSNSRSEMNVSTLELGDSALYLCASSGGSFQETQYFGPGTRLLVL.

This clonotype turned up a few times. The rearrangement joins TRBV7-3 to TRBJ2-1; tentative D call: TRBD2 (6 bases). Germline assignment: CDR1 SGHTA and CDR2 FQGTGA. V was trimmed by 3 bases and J by 1 base, leaving 10 bases between them. CDR3 size: 15 residues. The CDR3 nucleotides are TGTGCCAGCAGCTTGGAGGGCCGGTCCTACAATGAGCAGTTCTTC. Protein product: CASSLEGRSYNEQFF. The variable domain in full, with the rest retrieved from reference TRBV7-3 and TRBJ2-1, is GAGVSQTPSNKVTEKGKYVELRCDPISGHTALYWYRQSLGQGPEFLIYFQGTGAADDSGLPNDRFFAVRPEGSVSTLKIQRTERGDSAVYLCASSLEGRSYNEQFFGPGTRLTVL.

The gene calls are TRBV28 and TRBJ1-2; no reliable D call. Trimming removed 5 bases from V and 4 bases from J, with 14 bases in between. The CDR3 length is 14 residues. Germline CDR1 is MDHEN and CDR2 is SYDVKM. In DNA, the CDR3 is TGTGCCAGCAGTCAAATCCCCAGACCCTATGGCTACACCTTC. Its translation: CASSQIPRPYGYTF.

This clonotype was recorded many times. The rearrangement uses TRBV2 and TRBJ1-1; the D is unclear. Trimming left V 4 bases short and J 6 bases short, with 9 bases between. The germline V gene encodes CDR1 SNHLY and CDR2 FYNNEI. There are 12 residues in the CDR3. CDR3 loop: CASSGVLPEAFF. CDR3 DNA sequence: TGTGCCAGCAGTGGGGTTCTCCCTGAAGCTTTCTTT.

This chain joins TRBV30 and TRBJ2-3; D not resolved. CDR3 length: 14 residues. Trimming pared 5 bases from V and 0 bases from J, leaving 12 bases between. Germline assignment: CDR1 GTSNPN and CDR2 SVGIG (reference sequence). CDR3 in DNA: TGTGCCTGGTCAGTTTCCACTAGCACAGATACGCAGTATTTT. Its translation is CAWSVSTSTDTQYF.

This clonotype was found a few times. The rearrangement joins TRBV18 to TRBJ2-7, with a weak D call TRBD1 (6 bases). The CDR3 is 12 residues long. V lost 3 bases, J lost 6 bases, and 9 bases lay in between. The V gene's germline CDR1 is KGHSH and CDR2 LQKENI. CDR3 bases: TGTGCCAGCTCACCCGACAGGATCGAGCAGTACTTC. Protein sequence: CASSPDRIEQYF.

There are many counts of this clonotype. The chain recombines TRBV3-1 with TRBJ2-1; D is unresolved. CDR3 size: 12 residues. V was trimmed by 2 bases and J by 3 bases, leaving 2 bases between them. In germline, CDR1 is LGHDT, CDR2 YNNKEL (reference sequence). The CDR3 loop reads CASSQYYNEQFF. The DNA for the CDR3 is TGTGCCAGCAGCCAATACTACAATGAGCAGTTCTTC.